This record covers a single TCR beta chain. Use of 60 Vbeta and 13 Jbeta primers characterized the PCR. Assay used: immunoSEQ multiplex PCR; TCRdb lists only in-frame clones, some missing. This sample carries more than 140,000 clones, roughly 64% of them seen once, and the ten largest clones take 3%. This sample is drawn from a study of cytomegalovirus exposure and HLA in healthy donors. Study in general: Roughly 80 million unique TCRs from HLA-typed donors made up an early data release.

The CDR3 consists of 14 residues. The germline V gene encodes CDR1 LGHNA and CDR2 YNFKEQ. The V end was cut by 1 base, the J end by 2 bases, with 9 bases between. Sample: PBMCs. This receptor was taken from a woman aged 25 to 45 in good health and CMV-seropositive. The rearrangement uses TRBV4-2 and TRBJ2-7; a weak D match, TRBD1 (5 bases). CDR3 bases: TGTGCCAGCAGCCAAGGCGACAGAACCTACGAGCAGTACTTC. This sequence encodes CASSQGDRTYEQYF.